This T cell receptor beta chain was sequenced for a study of blood T cell repertoires in COVID-19. Study at large: COVID-19 samples from acute and convalescent phases originated in the United States, Italy and Spain. PBMCs, B-cell-depleted T cells, or T cells provided the cDNA or gDNA that made up the material.

Original analysis: Estimation of nucleated cell counts relied on the amplification of reference gene primers. Clones were sequenced by immunoSEQ multiplex PCR, and TCRdb holds only the in-frame ones, with some missing. The DNA was the basis for D and trimming; V, J and clone size are from that table. The data contain fewer than 300,000 clones, over 75% of them singletons. The germline CDR1 and CDR2 sequences are PRHDT and FYEKMQ (reference sequence). The CDR3 has 15 amino acids. V trimming: 5 bases; J trimming: 2 bases; junction bases outside the gene matches: 3. This sequence was found in a woman in her 30s with acute or convalescent COVID-19. Sequenced material: peripheral blood. The rearrangement joins TRBV13 to TRBJ2-1; 10 bases are a match to TRBD2. The CDR3: CASSLSGRTYNEQFF. CDR3 DNA: TGTGCCAGCAGCCTTAGCGGGAGGACCTACAATGAGCAGTTCTTC.